The clone carrying this T cell receptor (beta chain) showed up many times. This record belongs to a study of T cells in Graves' hyperthyroidism and ophthalmopathy. The CDR3 is made up of 14 amino acids. Trimming pared 1 base from V and 6 bases from J, leaving 9 bases between. CDR1 is LGHDT, CDR2 YNNKEL, per germline (reference sequence). Amplification yielded TCR beta CDR3 regions, with RNA transcripts as the source. Using the HTBI primer set, a first-round RT-PCR was run on the TCR CDR3. One entry per CDR3 protein, called by TCRdb with MiXCR from the multiplex PCR reads. The sample carries hundreds of thousands of distinct CDR3 sequences, 16% recorded once.

Sequencing used blood. This receptor was taken from a woman between 18 and 29 years old with Graves' hyperthyroidism. The chain carries TRBV3-1 and TRBJ1-4, with a tentative D call TRBD1 (5 bases). CDR3 bases: TGTGCCAGCAGCCAAGTAGGGACGGATGAAAAACTGTTTTTT. Its translation is CASSQVGTDEKLFF.